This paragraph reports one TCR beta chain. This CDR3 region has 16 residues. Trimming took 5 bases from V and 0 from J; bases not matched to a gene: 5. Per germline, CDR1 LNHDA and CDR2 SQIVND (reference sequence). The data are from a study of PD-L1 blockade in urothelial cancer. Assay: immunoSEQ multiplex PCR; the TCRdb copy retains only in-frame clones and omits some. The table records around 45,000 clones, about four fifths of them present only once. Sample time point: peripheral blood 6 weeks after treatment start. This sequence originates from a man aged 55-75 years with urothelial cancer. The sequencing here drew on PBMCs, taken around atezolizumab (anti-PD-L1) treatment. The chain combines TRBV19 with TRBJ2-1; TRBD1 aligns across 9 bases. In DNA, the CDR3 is TGTGCCAGTAGTCCCGGACAGGGGAGCTCCTACAATGAGCAGTTCTTC. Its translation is CASSPGQGSSYNEQFF.